The T cell receptor (beta chain) under discussion was sequenced for a study of shared clonotypes between healthy human individuals. The study's findings and limits: The study drew on few donors, limiting represented genetic and exposure-history diversity. Only blood samples were collected, and tissue repertoires likely differ. How much donors shared clonotypes was expected to be affected by sequencing depth. Four donors held about 5% of naive CD4 clonotypes in common.

The CDR3 sequence is 11 residues long. The V and J ends lost 1 base and 17 bases respectively, with 9 bases between them. CDR1 and CDR2 (germline): SEHNR, FQNEAQ (reference sequence). On this clone: What it binds is not known.

Method: immunoSEQ multiplex PCR; TCRdb's copy keeps in-frame clones and lacks some. The table includes millions of clones, roughly 95% detected once. CD45RO-negative, CCR7-positively selected cells formed the naive CD8 fraction, excluding terminally differentiated effector memory CD45RA+ cells. The clonotype originates from a man younger than 30 in good health. Specimen: naive CD8+ T cells sorted from blood. The chain has TRBV7-9 and TRBJ1-6; D unclear. For the CDR3, the DNA is TGTGCCAGCAGCTTAGAAGGGAGAGTCCACTTT. This sequence encodes CASSLEGRVHF.